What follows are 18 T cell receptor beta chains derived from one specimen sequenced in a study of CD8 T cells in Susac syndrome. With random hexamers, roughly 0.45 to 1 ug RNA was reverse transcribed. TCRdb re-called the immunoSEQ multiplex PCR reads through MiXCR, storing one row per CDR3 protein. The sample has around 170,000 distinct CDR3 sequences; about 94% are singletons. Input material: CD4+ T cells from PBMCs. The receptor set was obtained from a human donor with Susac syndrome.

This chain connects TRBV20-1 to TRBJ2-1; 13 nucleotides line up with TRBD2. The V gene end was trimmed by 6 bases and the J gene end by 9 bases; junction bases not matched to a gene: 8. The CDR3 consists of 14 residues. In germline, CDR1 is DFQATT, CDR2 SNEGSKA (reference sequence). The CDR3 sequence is CSAGGTSGTGEQFF. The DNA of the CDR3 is TGCAGTGCCGGGGGGACTAGCGGGACGGGTGAGCAGTTCTTC.

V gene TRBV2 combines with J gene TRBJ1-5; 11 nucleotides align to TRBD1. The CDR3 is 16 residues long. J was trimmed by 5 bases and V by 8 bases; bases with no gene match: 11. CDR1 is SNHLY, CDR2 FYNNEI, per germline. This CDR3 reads CASAGGKGQGDQPQHF. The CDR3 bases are TGTGCCAGCGCCGGTGGGAAGGGACAGGGGGATCAGCCCCAGCATTTT.

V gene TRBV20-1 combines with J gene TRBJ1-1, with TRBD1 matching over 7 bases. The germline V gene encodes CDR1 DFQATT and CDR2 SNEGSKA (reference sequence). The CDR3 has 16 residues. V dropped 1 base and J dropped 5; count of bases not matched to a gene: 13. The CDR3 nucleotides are TGCAGTGCTAGAGGGTTACGGACAGGAGTGGGAACTGAAGCTTTCTTT. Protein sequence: CSARGLRTGVGTEAFF.

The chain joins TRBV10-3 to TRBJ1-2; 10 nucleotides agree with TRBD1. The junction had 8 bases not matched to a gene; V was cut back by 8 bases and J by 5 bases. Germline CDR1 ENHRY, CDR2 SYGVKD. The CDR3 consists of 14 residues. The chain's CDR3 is CAIREGTGVYGYTF. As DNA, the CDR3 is TGTGCCATCCGAGAAGGGACAGGGGTTTATGGCTACACCTTC.

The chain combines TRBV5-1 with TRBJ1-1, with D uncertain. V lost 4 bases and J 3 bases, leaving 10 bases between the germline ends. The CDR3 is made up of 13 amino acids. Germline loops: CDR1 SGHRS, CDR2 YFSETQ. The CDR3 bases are TGCGCCAGCAGCGGTGACACCTACACTGAAGCTTTCTTT. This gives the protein CASSGDTYTEAFF. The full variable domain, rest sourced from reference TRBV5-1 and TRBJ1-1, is KAGVTQTPRYLIKTRGQQVTLSCSPISGHRSVSWYQQTPGQGLQFLFEYFSETQRNKGNFPGRFSGRQFSNSRSEMNVSTLELGDSALYLCASSGDTYTEAFFGQGTRLTVV.

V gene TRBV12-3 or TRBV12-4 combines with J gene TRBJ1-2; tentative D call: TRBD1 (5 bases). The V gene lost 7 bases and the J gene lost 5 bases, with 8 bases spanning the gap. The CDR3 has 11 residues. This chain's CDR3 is CASTQGYGYTF. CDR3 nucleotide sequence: TGTGCCAGCACCCAGGGATATGGCTACACCTTC.

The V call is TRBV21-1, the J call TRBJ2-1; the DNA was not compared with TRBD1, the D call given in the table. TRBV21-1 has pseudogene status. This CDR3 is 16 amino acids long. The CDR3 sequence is CASSKTPGGLHDEQFF. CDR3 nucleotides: TGTGCCAGCAGCAAAACCCCGGGGGGGCTCCATGATGAGCAGTTCTTC.

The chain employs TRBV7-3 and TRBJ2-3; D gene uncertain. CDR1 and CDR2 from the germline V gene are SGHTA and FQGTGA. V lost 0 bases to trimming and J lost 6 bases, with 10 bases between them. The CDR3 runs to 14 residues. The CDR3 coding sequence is TGTGCCAGCAGCTTAACCCATAGCCTGGATACGCAGTATTTT. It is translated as CASSLTHSLDTQYF.

As DNA, the CDR3 is TGTGCCAGCAGCCCCACTAGCGCGAACACCGGGGAGCTGTTTTTT. Residues: CASSPTSANTGELFF. The rearrangement links TRBV5-4 to TRBJ2-2; 7 nucleotides agree with TRBD2. V gave up 4 bases and J gave up 0 bases; unmatched junction bases: 3. CDR1 and CDR2 from the germline V gene are SGHNT and YYREEE (reference sequence). The CDR3 runs 15 residues.

In DNA, the CDR3 is TGCGCCAGCAGCCAAGTCCGCGGAACCCAAGAGACCCAGTACTTC. It specifies CASSQVRGTQETQYF. The V and J genes are TRBV4-1 and TRBJ2-5, with D uncertain. V was clipped by 1 base and J by 1 base, with 10 bases between them. Germline V CDR1 and CDR2: MGHRA, YSYEKL. CDR3 length: 15 residues.

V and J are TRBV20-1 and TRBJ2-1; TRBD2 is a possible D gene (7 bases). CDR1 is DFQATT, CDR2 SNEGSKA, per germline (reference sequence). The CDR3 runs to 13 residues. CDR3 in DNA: TGCAGCCCCGGGGGGCGGGGCGTGAGTGAGCAGTTCTTC. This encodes CSPGGRGVSEQFF.

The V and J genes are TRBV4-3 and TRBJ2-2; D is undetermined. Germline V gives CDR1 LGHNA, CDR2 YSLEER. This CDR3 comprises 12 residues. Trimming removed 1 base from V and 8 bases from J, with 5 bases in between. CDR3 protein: CASSQARGELFF. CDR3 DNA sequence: TGCGCCAGCAGCCAAGCGAGAGGGGAGCTGTTTTTT.

The CDR3 sequence is CASSVRTEGSPLHF. As DNA, the CDR3 is TGTGCCAGCAGCGTAAGGACCGAGGGCTCACCCCTCCACTTT. This chain connects TRBV9 to TRBJ1-6; D is unclear. Trimming removed 1 base at V and 10 bases at J, with 12 bases between. Germline CDR1 and CDR2: SGDLS and YYNGEE. The CDR3 contains 14 residues.

CDR3 DNA sequence: TGTGCCAGCAGTGTCATCCGGGACAGGGGGCGAGAGACCCAGTACTTC. Its protein product is CASSVIRDRGRETQYF. The rearrangement links TRBV6-1 to TRBJ2-5; 12 positions agree with TRBD1. The CDR3 covers 16 residues. Germline V gene data show CDR1 as MNHNS and CDR2 as SASEGT. After removal of 4 bases from V and 4 bases from J, the junction contained 7 bases not matched to a gene.

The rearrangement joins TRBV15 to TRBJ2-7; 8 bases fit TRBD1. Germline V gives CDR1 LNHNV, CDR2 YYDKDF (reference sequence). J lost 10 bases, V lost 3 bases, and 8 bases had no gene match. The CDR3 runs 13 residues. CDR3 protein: CATSSSPGQEQYF. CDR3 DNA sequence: TGTGCCACCAGCAGTTCTCCGGGACAGGAACAGTACTTC.

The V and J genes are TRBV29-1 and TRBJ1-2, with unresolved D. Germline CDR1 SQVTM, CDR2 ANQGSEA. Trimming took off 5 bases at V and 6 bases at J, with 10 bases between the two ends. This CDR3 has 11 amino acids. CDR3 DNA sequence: TGCAGCGTTCCACCCGAGGATGGCTACACCTTC. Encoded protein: CSVPPEDGYTF.

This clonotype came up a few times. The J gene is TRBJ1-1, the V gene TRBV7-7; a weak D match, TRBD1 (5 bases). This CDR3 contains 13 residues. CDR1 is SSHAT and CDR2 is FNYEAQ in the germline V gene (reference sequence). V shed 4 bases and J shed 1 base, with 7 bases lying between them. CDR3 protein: CASSSQANTEAFF. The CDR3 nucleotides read TGTGCCAGCAGCTCACAGGCGAACACTGAAGCTTTCTTT.

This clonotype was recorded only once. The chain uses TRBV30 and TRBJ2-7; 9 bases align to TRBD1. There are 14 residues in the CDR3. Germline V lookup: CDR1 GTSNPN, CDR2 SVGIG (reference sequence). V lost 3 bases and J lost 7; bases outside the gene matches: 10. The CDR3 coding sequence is TGTGCCTGGAGCCGGGGGGACAGGGCCCTAGAGCAGTACTTC. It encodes CAWSRGDRALEQYF.